Shown below are 18 T cell receptor beta chains from a single sample sequenced in a study of neoadjuvant anti-PD-1 for oral cavity cancer (dated by TCRdb to the early 2020s). Explained via the paper, the time point label denotes: before neoadjuvant nivolumab. The library came from the immunoSEQ multiplex PCR assay. Drawn from immuneACCESS, this table holds only the in-frame rearrangements with V and J called that TCRdb kept. Clones are partly lost; checked studies trace under half to an unresolved V gene and leave the rest unexplained. This sample is represented by roughly 12,000 clones; about 60% of them were singletons. Approximately 6.2% of the sample goes to the ten largest clones. Sequenced here: tumor tissue, sampled before nivolumab (anti-PD-1) treatment. These receptors were taken from a person aged 35-79 years with oral cavity squamous cell carcinoma. The donor label of this sample is uncertain.

J is TRBJ1-2 and V is TRBV25-1; no definite D call. This CDR3 spans 13 amino acids. V gave up 3 bases and J gave up 2 bases, with 7 bases separating them. CDR1 MGHDK and CDR2 SYGVNS come from the germline V gene. CDR3 sequence: CASSDWENYGYTF. For the CDR3, the DNA is TGTGCCAGCAGTGATTGGGAAAACTATGGCTACACCTTC.

The chain employs TRBV6-1 and TRBJ1-1, with 9 bases fitting TRBD1. Losses at the gene ends were 1 base for V and 5 bases for J; bases not matched to a gene: 2. From germline, CDR1 is MNHNS and CDR2 SASEGT. This CDR3 is built from 14 residues. The CDR3, as DNA: TGTGCCAGCAGTGAAGTAGGACAGGGGACTGAAGCTTTCTTT. It yields the protein CASSEVGQGTEAFF.

The V call is TRBV13, the J call TRBJ1-3, with no clear D. The CDR3 sequence is 15 residues long. Germline V gene sequence: CDR1 PRHDT, CDR2 FYEKMQ (reference sequence). V shed 5 bases and J shed 0 bases, with 11 bases lying between them. CDR3: CASSPRRSSGNTIYF. The CDR3, as DNA: TGTGCCAGCAGCCCCAGAAGAAGCTCTGGAAACACCATATATTTT.

This clone has a handful of counts. The chain carries TRBV5-1 and TRBJ1-2; no firm D call. The germline V gene has CDR1 SGHRS and CDR2 YFSETQ. The CDR3 contains 15 residues. V lost 2 bases and J 3 bases, leaving 14 bases between the germline ends. The CDR3: CASSFTASGDYGYTF. CDR3 in DNA: TGCGCCAGCAGCTTTACAGCGAGCGGGGACTATGGCTACACCTTC.

The chain uses TRBV7-2 and TRBJ2-6, with D possibly matching TRBD2 (6 bases). The CDR3 length is 19 residues. Germline lookup yields CDR1 SGHTA and CDR2 FQGNSA. V lost 1 base and J 0 bases, leaving 16 bases between the germline ends. CDR3 nucleotides: TGTGCCAGCAGCTTAGACATATTTAGCGGCCTCTCTGGGGCCAACGTCCTGACTTTC. Residues: CASSLDIFSGLSGANVLTF.

This clone was seen a handful of times. The V call is TRBV27, the J call TRBJ2-1; D gene ambiguous. This CDR3 comprises 11 residues. V was cut by 6 bases and J by 4 bases, with 4 bases left in between. Germline CDR1 reads MNHEY; CDR2 reads SMNVEV (reference sequence). The CDR3, as DNA: TGTGCCAGCAGCCGTTACAATGAGCAGTTCTTC. As protein: CASSRYNEQFF.

The chain links TRBV2 to TRBJ2-2; TRBD2 is a possible D gene (5 bases). CDR1 is SNHLY and CDR2 is FYNNEI in the germline V gene. The CDR3 has 14 amino acids. Trimming pared 8 bases from V and 3 bases from J, leaving 13 bases between. CDR3 loop: CASWRERDTGELFF. In nucleotides, the CDR3 is TGTGCCAGCTGGCGCGAGAGGGACACCGGGGAGCTGTTTTTT.

About this clone itself: This sample also contains other DNA sequences that code for the same CDR3. The J gene is TRBJ2-3, the V gene TRBV28, with D maybe TRBD2 (5 bases). V was trimmed by 3 bases and J by 6 bases, leaving 10 bases between them. The CDR3 is 13 residues long. Germline V gene lookup returns CDR1 MDHEN and CDR2 SYDVKM. CDR3: CASSFLARDTQYF. As DNA, the CDR3 is TGTGCCAGCAGTTTTCTAGCCCGGGATACGCAGTATTTT.

This chain connects TRBV10-3 to TRBJ2-2; the D call may be TRBD1 or TRBD2 (5 bases each). The CDR3 consists of 17 residues. Trimming stripped 3 bases from V and 0 bases from J, with 14 bases between. Germline V gives CDR1 ENHRY, CDR2 SYGVKD. CDR3 DNA sequence: TGTGCCATCAGTGACTCGGGGCAACCATCGAACACCGGGGAGCTGTTTTTT. Translation gives CAISDSGQPSNTGELFF.

The chain links TRBV4-1 to TRBJ2-3; D possibly corresponds to TRBD2 (7 bases). Trimming took 6 bases from V and 0 from J, leaving 13 bases between them. CDR3 length: 15 residues. Germline CDR1 MGHRA, CDR2 YSYEKL. For the CDR3, the DNA is TGCGCCAGCAGGCTTGCGGGGGCGAGCACAGATACGCAGTATTTT. Protein: CASRLAGASTDTQYF.

A few counts support this clone. V is TRBV6-5 and J is TRBJ2-3; perhaps TRBD2 as D (6 bases). V was clipped by 7 bases and J by 4 bases, with 15 bases between them. The V gene's germline CDR1 is MNHEY and CDR2 SVGAGI. The CDR3 is made up of 14 amino acids. The CDR3 nucleotides read TGTGCCAGCACGAGATCTTCGGGGGCAGATACGCAGTATTTT. Protein sequence: CASTRSSGADTQYF.

The J gene is TRBJ2-2, the V gene TRBV7-3, with D unclear. The V end was cut by 1 base, the J end by 2 bases, with 17 bases between. The germline V gene encodes CDR1 SGHTA and CDR2 FQGTGA. The CDR3 extends over 18 amino acids. The CDR3 here is CASSLRSALGPNTGELFF. DNA for the CDR3: TGTGCCAGCAGCTTAAGGTCGGCTTTGGGCCCCAACACCGGGGAGCTGTTTTTT.

V gene TRBV7-2 combines with J gene TRBJ2-2; 8 bases agree with TRBD2. CDR1 SGHTA and CDR2 FQGNSA come from the germline V gene. V shed 1 base and J 4 bases; nucleotides not matched to a gene: 8. The CDR3 is made up of 17 amino acids. The CDR3 loop is CASSLGGGLVLTGELFF. The CDR3 DNA follows: TGTGCCAGCAGCTTAGGGGGGGGACTAGTGCTCACCGGGGAGCTGTTTTTT.

The table lists this clone with a few counts. This chain uses TRBV16 with TRBJ2-7, with 8 bases that match TRBD2. This CDR3 is built from 15 residues. After removal of 4 bases from V and 5 bases from J, the junction contained 10 bases not matched to a gene. Germline V gene lookup returns CDR1 KGHSY and CDR2 FQNENV. CDR3 sequence: CASSPHWVAGHEQYF. CDR3 DNA: TGTGCCAGCAGCCCTCATTGGGTAGCGGGACACGAGCAGTACTTC.

The chain is built from TRBV10-2 and TRBJ1-1; TRBD1 is a possible D gene (6 bases). CDR1 and CDR2 (germline): WSHSY, SAAADI. The CDR3 extends over 12 amino acids. With 1 base removed from V and 11 bases from J, the gap between germline ends came to 11 bases. DNA for the CDR3: TGCGCCAGCAGTGAGTGGCAGGGGAGGGCTTTCTTT. This gives the protein CASSEWQGRAFF.

A single count supports this clone. The CDR3 reads CASSLIGGGTEAFF. As DNA, the CDR3 is TGTGCCAGCAGCCTGATTGGGGGTGGCACTGAAGCTTTCTTT. The chain joins TRBV16 to TRBJ1-1; tentative D call: TRBD1 (5 bases). V lost 4 bases, J lost 4 bases, and 13 bases lay in between. The CDR3 runs to 14 residues. The germline CDR1 and CDR2 sequences are KGHSY and FQNENV.

The chain recombines TRBV28 with TRBJ2-3; the D is unclear. The germline V gene has CDR1 MDHEN and CDR2 SYDVKM. This CDR3 has 16 amino acids. V was cut by 6 bases and J by 0 bases, with 16 bases left in between. The DNA for the CDR3 is TGTGCCAGCAGAAGCGCAGGATTGTCTAGCACAGATACGCAGTATTTT. This sequence encodes CASRSAGLSSTDTQYF.

J is TRBJ1-2 and V is TRBV13, with 7 bases matching TRBD1. Germline V gives CDR1 PRHDT, CDR2 FYEKMQ (reference sequence). J was trimmed by 0 bases and V by 4 bases; bases with no gene match: 5. The CDR3 is made up of 15 amino acids. The CDR3 loop reads CASSSRTGANYGYTF. CDR3 bases: TGTGCCAGCAGCTCACGTACAGGGGCTAACTATGGCTACACCTTC.